Shown below are 2 T cell receptor beta chains from a single sample sequenced in a study of beta chain features in type 1 diabetes. Reverse transcribing all isolated RNA meant expressed TCRB transcripts were sequenced. Libraries were prepared by immunoSEQ multiplex PCR; TCRdb keeps only in-frame clonotypes and omits some of them. The sample records about 410,000 clones, approximately 14% being singletons. The source material was naive CD4+ T cells from blood. These receptors all come from a man aged 25 to 40 in good health.

This chain uses TRBV19 with TRBJ2-1, with D possibly being TRBD1 or TRBD2 (5 bases each). Trimming pared 2 bases from V and 5 bases from J, leaving 13 bases between. The CDR3 extends over 15 amino acids. Germline V gene data show CDR1 as LNHDA and CDR2 as SQIVND (reference sequence). The CDR3, as DNA: TGTGCCAGTAGTATACATCGGGGACGGAACAATGAGCAGTTCTTC. It is translated as CASSIHRGRNNEQFF.

DNA of the CDR3: TGTGCCAGCAGTGAGGTCGGATATTACAATGAGCAGTTCTTC. Protein: CASSEVGYYNEQFF. The gene calls are TRBV2 and TRBJ2-1; D gene uncertain. Germline CDR1 reads SNHLY; CDR2 reads FYNNEI. The V and J ends lost 3 bases and 4 bases respectively, with 10 bases between them. The CDR3 consists of 14 residues.